This note documents a single TCR beta chain sequence. The CDR3 contains 12 residues. Germline CDR1 and CDR2: SGHVS and FQNEAQ. Deletions cut 2 bases from V and 0 bases from J, with 1 base between. This sample is part of a study of OX40 agonist ivuxolimab in advanced cancers. Study-level information: Ivuxolimab, an agonistic anti-OX40 (CD134) antibody, was given to patients. Past anti-PD-1, anti-PD-L1 or anti-CTLA-4 therapy was accepted, and 35% to 45% had received some.

The repertoire was sequenced with immunoSEQ multiplex PCR; TCRdb's copy has only in-frame clones and lacks some. The sample comprises 40,000 to 45,000 clones, just over 85% of which are singletons, and 21% rests with the top ten. People who had autoimmune disease history or systemic immunosuppression were excluded. Sampling of blood occurred at baseline, cycle 4 day 1, and cycle 7 day 1. The material was CD4+ or CD8+ T cells sorted from blood, obtained in a trial of the OX40 agonist ivuxolimab. The J gene is TRBJ1-1, the V gene TRBV7-8; D gene uncertain. This sequence originates from an adult with an advanced solid tumor such as melanoma, head and neck, liver or kidney cancer. The CDR3 protein is CASSLMNTEAFF. The CDR3 DNA follows: TGTGCCAGCAGCTTAATGAACACTGAAGCTTTCTTT.